The 17 T cell receptor beta chains given below trace back to one sample, sequenced in a study of long-term antiretroviral therapy in people with HIV (dated by TCRdb to 2022 to 2024). The immunoSEQ hsTCRB v3.0 assay was used at survey level resolution to sequence the TRB variable region. TCRdb stores this immuneACCESS table with in-frame sequences only. Part of the clones is absent; in the studies checked, under half of the shortfall reflects unresolved V genes, and no reason is known for the rest. The sample includes 35,000 to 45,000 clones, with about 80% observed a single time. Jointly, the top ten make up approximately 5.5% of the sample. The sequenced sample was unsorted PBMCs, obtained 3.4 years after starting antiretroviral therapy. These receptors all come from a man younger than 45 with HIV.

The chain uses TRBV13 and TRBJ2-2; D possibly corresponds to TRBD1 (5 bases). Germline CDR1 is PRHDT and CDR2 is FYEKMQ (reference sequence). V gave up 5 bases and J gave up 0 bases, with 13 bases separating them. This CDR3 is 16 amino acids long. CDR3 bases: TGTGCCAGCAGCCCTAGGGGTCTAGCGAACACCGGGGAGCTGTTTTTT. It specifies CASSPRGLANTGELFF.

This chain links TRBV6-5 with TRBJ2-7, with TRBD2 matching 7 bases. Losses at the gene ends were 4 bases for V and 4 bases for J; bases not matched to a gene: 7. Germline V lookup: CDR1 MNHEY, CDR2 SVGAGI. The CDR3 is 14 amino acids. Written as DNA, the CDR3 is TGTGCCAGCAGTTTGGGGGGGGGTGGATACGAGCAGTACTTC. Its protein product is CASSLGGGGYEQYF.

The V gene is TRBV5-8, the J gene TRBJ2-1; 10 bases are a match to TRBD2. Germline assignment: CDR1 SGHTS and CDR2 YDEGEE. Losses at the gene ends were 4 bases for V and 5 bases for J; bases not matched to a gene: 6. This CDR3 is 15 amino acids long. Here the CDR3 DNA reads TGTGCCAGCAGCATTACTAGCGGGGCTAACAATGAGCAGTTCTTC. As protein: CASSITSGANNEQFF.

The rearrangement joins TRBV7-8 to TRBJ2-1; D unresolved. The CDR3 is 14 amino acids. Trimming left V 4 bases short and J 0 bases short, with 7 bases between. Germline lookup yields CDR1 SGHVS and CDR2 FQNEAQ. The CDR3 is CASSYTSSYNEQFF. Written as DNA, the CDR3 is TGTGCCAGCAGCTACACGAGCTCCTACAATGAGCAGTTCTTC.

V usage is TRBV7-9 and J usage is TRBJ2-1; D is undetermined. The CDR3 runs to 15 residues. V lost 6 bases and J 5 bases, leaving 17 bases between the germline ends. CDR1 and CDR2 (germline): SEHNR, FQNEAQ (reference sequence). CDR3: CASSPRMRMDNEQFF. CDR3 nucleotides: TGTGCCAGCAGTCCTCGGATGCGGATGGACAATGAGCAGTTCTTC.

This chain links TRBV9 with TRBJ1-1; weak D call: TRBD1 (5 bases). The ends were cut back, 4 bases at V and 4 bases at J, with 17 bases in the middle. Germline CDR1 reads SGDLS; CDR2 reads YYNGEE. The CDR3 contains 15 residues. The CDR3 DNA follows: TGTGCCAGCAGCCCCATGGGGGGTAGAGGCACTGAAGCTTTCTTT. Its protein is CASSPMGGRGTEAFF.

The chain is built from TRBV5-1 and TRBJ2-7, with D unclear. V was shortened by 2 bases and J by 3 bases, with 9 bases between the two germline ends. The germline CDR1 and CDR2 sequences are SGHRS and YFSETQ. This CDR3 spans 13 amino acids. CDR3 nucleotides: TGCGCCAGCAGCTTTGGCCATCTCTACGAGCAGTACTTC. This gives the protein CASSFGHLYEQYF.

The CDR3: CASNAGTVSYQPQHF. DNA for the CDR3: TGTGCCAGCAACGCCGGGACAGTTTCGTACCAGCCCCAGCATTTT. The rearrangement uses TRBV6-6 and TRBJ1-5; 7 bases are a match to TRBD1. The CDR3 consists of 15 residues. Losses at the gene ends were 7 bases for V and 7 bases for J; bases not matched to a gene: 13. Germline-derived CDR1 and CDR2 are MNHNY and SVGAGI (reference sequence).

The chain carries TRBV10-3 and TRBJ2-7; D possibly uses TRBD1 or TRBD2 (5 bases each). The CDR3 has 16 amino acids. V was shortened by 3 bases and J by 4 bases, with 19 bases between the two germline ends. CDR1 is ENHRY and CDR2 is SYGVKD in the germline V gene. The CDR3 DNA reads as TGTGCCATCAGTGATGAGGTTCTAGCTGGGGGTTACGAGCAGTACTTC. This encodes CAISDEVLAGGYEQYF.

The chain is built from TRBV25-1 and TRBJ2-1; the match to TRBD1 covers 8 bases. Germline trimming cut 2 bases from V and 5 bases from J; bases unmatched to any gene: 5. Germline CDR1 is MGHDK and CDR2 is SYGVNS. CDR3 length: 15 residues. The CDR3 DNA reads as TGTGCCAGCAGTGAACGGGACAGGACAAACAATGAGCAGTTCTTC. Amino acids: CASSERDRTNNEQFF.

The gene calls are TRBV18 and TRBJ1-2; the D is unclear. Looked up from germline, CDR1 is KGHSH and CDR2 is LQKENI. The CDR3 loop spans 12 amino acids. Trimming left V 4 bases short and J 10 bases short, with 13 bases between. The CDR3 loop reads CASSQVTGYYTF. CDR3 nucleotide sequence: TGTGCCAGCTCACAGGTCACGGGTTACTACACCTTC.

This rearrangement joins TRBV7-2 to TRBJ2-2, with 8 bases lining up with TRBD1. The CDR3 consists of 15 residues. The junction had 7 bases not matched to a gene; V was cut back by 4 bases and J by 6 bases. Germline-derived CDR1 and CDR2 are SGHTA and FQGNSA. CDR3 nucleotides: TGTGCCAGCAGCTCCCACGGACAGGGCGCCGGGGAGCTGTTTTTT. This sequence encodes CASSSHGQGAGELFF. Combining the CDR3 with reference TRBV7-2 and TRBJ2-2 gives the whole variable domain GAGVSQSPSNKVTEKGKDVELRCDPISGHTALYWYRQSLGQGLEFLIYFQGNSAPDKSGLPSDRFSAERTGGSVSTLTIQRTQQEDSAVYLCASSSHGQGAGELFFGEGSRLTVL.

This clone has just a few counts. The V call is TRBV2, the J call TRBJ2-7; D gene unclear. V gave up 3 bases and J gave up 6 bases, with 6 bases separating them. This CDR3 has 11 amino acids. In germline, CDR1 is SNHLY, CDR2 FYNNEI. In DNA form, the CDR3 reads TGTGCCAGCAGTGATAGCACCGAGCAGTACTTC. The encoded protein is CASSDSTEQYF.

The chain recombines TRBV27 with TRBJ2-7, with TRBD1 matching over 11 bases. Losses at the gene ends were 2 bases for V and 3 bases for J; bases not matched to a gene: 15. Germline CDR1 MNHEY, CDR2 SMNVEV (reference sequence). The CDR3 extends over 19 amino acids. CDR3 sequence reads: CASSLVGLSGQGVNYEQYF. CDR3 nucleotide sequence: TGTGCCAGCAGTTTAGTGGGCCTATCGGGACAGGGGGTCAACTACGAGCAGTACTTC.

This rearrangement joins TRBV5-5 to TRBJ2-5; tentatively, D is TRBD2 (6 bases). CDR1 is SGHKS and CDR2 is YYEKEE in the germline V gene (reference sequence). Trimming took off 4 bases at V and 4 bases at J, with 17 bases between the two ends. The length of the CDR3 is 15 residues. CDR3 loop: CASSEQPGRSETQYF. The CDR3 nucleotides read TGTGCCAGCAGCGAGCAGCCAGGGAGGTCAGAGACCCAGTACTTC. Complete variable domain (other parts from reference TRBV5-5 and TRBJ2-5): DAGVTQSPTHLIKTRGQQVTLRCSPISGHKSVSWYQQVLGQGPQFIFQYYEKEERGRGNFPDRFSARQFPNYSSELNVNALLLGDSALYLCASSEQPGRSETQYFGPGTRLLVL.

The rearrangement uses TRBV2 and TRBJ2-4; weak D call: TRBD2 (6 bases). The germline V gene has CDR1 SNHLY and CDR2 FYNNEI. V gave up 4 bases and J gave up 1 base, with 14 bases separating them. The CDR3 has 16 amino acids. The CDR3 sequence is CASSVGGKAAKNIQYF. The CDR3 nucleotides read TGTGCCAGCAGTGTCGGAGGGAAGGCGGCCAAAAACATTCAGTACTTC.

CDR3 bases: TGTGCCAGCAGCTTTCGGAACACAGATACGCAGTATTTT. It specifies CASSFRNTDTQYF. This chain connects TRBV5-5 to TRBJ2-3; D ambiguous. The CDR3 consists of 13 residues. Germline V CDR1 and CDR2: SGHKS, YYEKEE (reference sequence). Trimming stripped 2 bases from V and 2 bases from J, with 6 bases between.